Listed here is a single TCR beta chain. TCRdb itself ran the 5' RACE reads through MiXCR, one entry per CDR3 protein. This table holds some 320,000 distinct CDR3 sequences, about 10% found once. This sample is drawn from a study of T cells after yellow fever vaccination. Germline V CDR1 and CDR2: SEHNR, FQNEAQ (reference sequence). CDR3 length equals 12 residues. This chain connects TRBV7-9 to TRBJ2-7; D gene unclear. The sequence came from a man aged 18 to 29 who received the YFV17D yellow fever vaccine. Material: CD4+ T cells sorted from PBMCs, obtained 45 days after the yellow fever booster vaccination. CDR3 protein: CASSLGLGRWAV. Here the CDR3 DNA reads TGTGCCAGCAGCTTAGGTCTAGGCAGGTGGGCCGTC.